This is a list of T cell receptor beta chains from one sample in a study of shared clonotypes between healthy human individuals. The table came from immunoSEQ multiplex PCR; TCRdb's copy has only in-frame clones and leaves some out. This table has about 2.1 million clones, about 93% appearing once. The sample was naive CD8+ T cells from PBMCs. The receptors stem from a man younger than 35 in good health. Some clones in this sample may be carry-over from other donors' samples. CDR3s include the opening cysteine and the closing phenylalanine or tryptophan. D genes are given only for firm matches. Some rows mark clone size as missing; the rest say once, few, many or name a class of expanded clone.

V gene	J gene	D gene	clone size	CDR3 protein	CDR3 DNA
TRBV5-5	TRBJ2-7	.	.	CASSLGPASYEQYF	TGTGCCAGCAGCTTGGGACCAGCATCCTACGAGCAGTACTTC
TRBV6-1	TRBJ2-2	TRBD2	.	CASSEFPRTSGGTGELFF	TGTGCCAGCAGCGAATTCCCCCGGACTAGCGGGGGCACCGGGGAGCTGTTTTTT
TRBV7-9	TRBJ2-3	.	.	CASSLDSITDTQYF	TGTGCCAGCAGCTTAGACAGTATCACAGATACGCAGTATTTT
TRBV2	TRBJ1-5	.	few	CASSHRADNQPQHF	TGTGCCAGCAGTCACAGGGCCGACAATCAGCCCCAGCATTTT
TRBV4-3	TRBJ2-7	.	.	CASSQDFGGTYEQYF	TGCGCCAGCAGCCAAGACTTCGGGGGCACCTACGAGCAGTACTTC
TRBV11-2	TRBJ2-7	.	.	CASSLGTGSYEQYF	TGTGCCAGCAGCTTAGGGACCGGCTCCTACGAGCAGTACTTC
TRBV13	TRBJ2-7	TRBD2	.	CASSLGLAGYEQYF	TGTGCCAGCAGCCTGGGACTAGCGGGCTACGAGCAGTACTTC
TRBV7-2	TRBJ2-7	.	.	CASTYKARDTHYEQYF	TGTGCCAGCACCTATAAGGCCCGGGACACTCATTACGAGCAGTACTTC
TRBV5-8	TRBJ2-7	.	.	CASSGGHSGNEQYF	TGTGCCAGCAGCGGGGGACATTCCGGGAACGAGCAGTACTTC
TRBV6-5	TRBJ2-1	.	.	CASSLGLAGYNEQFF	TGTGCCAGCAGCCTCGGCTTGGCGGGATACAATGAGCAGTTCTTC
TRBV5-6	TRBJ2-7	.	.	CASSLIQGRGEQYF	TGTGCCAGCAGCTTGATTCAGGGGAGAGGAGAGCAGTACTTC
TRBV9	TRBJ2-1	TRBD2	.	CASSPRLAGGYGNEQFF	TGTGCCAGCAGCCCCCGACTAGCGGGGGGGTATGGGAATGAGCAGTTCTTC
TRBV27	TRBJ2-7	.	.	CASSSRGRGDEQYF	TGTGCCAGCAGTTCACGTGGCAGGGGGGACGAGCAGTACTTC
TRBV7-3	TRBJ2-3	TRBD2	.	CASGAGPTDTQYF	TGTGCCAGCGGAGCGGGACCCACAGATACGCAGTATTTT
TRBV7-9	TRBJ1-5	.	once	CASSFGDNQPQHF	TGTGCCAGCAGCTTTGGGGACAATCAGCCCCAGCATTTT
TRBV9	TRBJ2-3	TRBD2	once	CASSVYGRARTDTQYF	TGTGCCAGCAGCGTATATGGGAGGGCCAGGACAGATACGCAGTATTTT
TRBV4-2	TRBJ1-1	.	.	CASSQVFSVVNTEAFF	TGTGCCAGCAGCCAAGTGTTTTCCGTCGTGAACACTGAAGCTTTCTTT
TRBV28	TRBJ2-4	.	.	CASSLRGAINIQYF	TGTGCCAGCAGTTTACGGGGGGCCATAAACATTCAGTACTTC
TRBV4-3	TRBJ2-1	.	.	CASSQERGLNEQFF	TGCGCCAGCAGCCAAGAGAGGGGGTTAAATGAGCAGTTCTTC
TRBV9	TRBJ2-7	.	.	CASSPGQRSYEQYF	TGTGCCAGCAGCCCCGGACAGCGCTCCTACGAGCAGTACTTC
TRBV4-3	TRBJ2-1	.	.	CASSQEWWGAYNEQFF	TGCGCCAGCAGCCAAGAATGGTGGGGCGCCTACAATGAGCAGTTCTTC
TRBV28	TRBJ1-4	.	few	CASSSPYGEKLFF	TGTGCCAGCAGTTCCCCTTATGGGGAAAAACTGTTTTTT
TRBV16	TRBJ1-1	.	.	CASGRQVQGRYEYPEAFF	TGTGCCAGCGGACGACAGGTTCAAGGGCGGTATGAATACCCTGAAGCTTTCTTT
TRBV18	TRBJ1-1	.	.	CASSPLKGNTEAFF	TGTGCCAGCTCACCACTTAAAGGGAACACTGAAGCTTTCTTT
TRBV27	TRBJ1-1	TRBD1	.	CASRRQGSFVTEAFF	TGTGCCAGCAGGAGACAGGGAAGCTTTGTCACTGAAGCTTTCTTT
TRBV30	TRBJ2-7	.	.	CAWSVLSNDGRTAYEQYF	TGTGCCTGGAGTGTACTGTCGAATGACGGGAGGACAGCCTACGAGCAGTACTTC
TRBV4-1	TRBJ2-5	TRBD1	.	CASSQAPGQPGETQYF	TGCGCCAGCAGCCAAGCGCCGGGACAGCCCGGGGAGACCCAGTACTTC
TRBV28	TRBJ2-7	TRBD1	.	CASSMTGGDEQYF	TGTGCCAGCAGTATGACAGGGGGCGACGAGCAGTACTTC
TRBV7-2	TRBJ2-2	.	.	CASSPSPRGHTGELFF	TGTGCCAGCAGCCCTTCGCCCCGGGGTCACACCGGGGAGCTGTTTTTT
TRBV25-1	TRBJ2-7	.	.	CASSEGILAYEQYF	TGTGCCAGCAGTGAGGGCATACTAGCCTACGAGCAGTACTTC
TRBV4-1	TRBJ2-7	TRBD1	.	CASSRGDSTYEQYF	TGCGCCAGCAGCCGTGGGGACAGCACCTACGAGCAGTACTTC
TRBV6-5	TRBJ2-7	.	.	CASSYGRSGIEQYF	TGTGCCAGCAGTTACGGTAGGAGCGGCATCGAGCAGTACTTC